The text below deals with one T cell receptor (beta chain). Its antigen is currently unknown. This sample stems from a study of STAT3 mutations in large granular lymphocyte leukemia. On the study more broadly: Roughly half the longitudinally sequenced T-LGLL patients had canonical STAT3 mutations.

CDR1 is SQVTM, CDR2 ANQGSEA, per germline. Trimming stripped 6 bases from V and 5 bases from J, with 16 bases between. The CDR3 totals 13 residues. Roughly 39,000 productive templates were obtained per sample on average. Assay: immunoSEQ multiplex PCR; the TCRdb copy retains only in-frame clones and omits some. The sample lists around 4,000 clones; 82% were seen once. General observations from the study: TCR clonotype switching after therapy occurred in about 30% of the 18 patients. Every T-LGLL patient had at least one immunodominant TCRbeta clonotype. Sampling intervals varied between patients and samples.

This chain uses TRBV29-1 with TRBJ1-1; no reliable D call. The clonotype was recovered from a boy aged 5 to 17 with T-cell large granular lymphocyte leukemia. Some clones in this sample may be carry-over from other donors' samples. What was sequenced was peripheral blood mononuclear cells. The CDR3, as DNA: TGCAGCGTCCGTGGGCAGGCTGGTACTGAAGCTTTCTTT. This codes for CSVRGQAGTEAFF.